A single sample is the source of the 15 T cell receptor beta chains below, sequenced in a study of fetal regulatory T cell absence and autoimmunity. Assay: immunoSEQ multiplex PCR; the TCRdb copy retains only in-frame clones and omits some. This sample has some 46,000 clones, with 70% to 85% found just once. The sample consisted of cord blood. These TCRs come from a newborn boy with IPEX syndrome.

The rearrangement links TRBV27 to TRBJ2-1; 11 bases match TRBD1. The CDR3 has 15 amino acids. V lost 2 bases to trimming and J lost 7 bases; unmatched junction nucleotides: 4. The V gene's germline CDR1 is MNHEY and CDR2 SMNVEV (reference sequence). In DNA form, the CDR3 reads TGTGCCAGCAGTTTACCCGGGACAGGGGGGAATGAGCAGTTCTTC. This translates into CASSLPGTGGNEQFF.

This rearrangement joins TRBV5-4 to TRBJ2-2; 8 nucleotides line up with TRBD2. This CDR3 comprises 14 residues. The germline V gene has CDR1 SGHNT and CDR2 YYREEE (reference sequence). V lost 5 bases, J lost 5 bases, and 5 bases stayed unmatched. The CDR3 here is CASRFSGGTGELFF. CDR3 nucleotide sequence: TGTGCCAGCAGGTTCAGCGGGGGTACCGGGGAGCTGTTTTTT.

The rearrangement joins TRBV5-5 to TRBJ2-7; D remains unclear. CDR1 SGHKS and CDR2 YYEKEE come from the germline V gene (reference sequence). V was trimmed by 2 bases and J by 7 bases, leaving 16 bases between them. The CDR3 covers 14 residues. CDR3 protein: CASSFIGQPKEQYF. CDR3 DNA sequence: TGTGCCAGCAGCTTCATCGGGCAGCCCAAGGAGCAGTACTTC.

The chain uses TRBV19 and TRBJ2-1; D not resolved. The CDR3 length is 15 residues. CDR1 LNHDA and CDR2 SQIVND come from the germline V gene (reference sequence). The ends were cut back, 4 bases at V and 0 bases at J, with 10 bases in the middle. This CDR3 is CASSKSTSSYNEQFF. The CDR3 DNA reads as TGTGCCAGTAGTAAGTCGACAAGCTCCTACAATGAGCAGTTCTTC.

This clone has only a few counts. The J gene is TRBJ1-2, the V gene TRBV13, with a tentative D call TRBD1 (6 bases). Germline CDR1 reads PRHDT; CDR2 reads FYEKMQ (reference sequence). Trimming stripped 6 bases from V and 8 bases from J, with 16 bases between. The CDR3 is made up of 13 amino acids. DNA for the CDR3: TGTGCCAGCAGTTTAACAGGGTTCGGCGGCTACACCTTC. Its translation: CASSLTGFGGYTF.

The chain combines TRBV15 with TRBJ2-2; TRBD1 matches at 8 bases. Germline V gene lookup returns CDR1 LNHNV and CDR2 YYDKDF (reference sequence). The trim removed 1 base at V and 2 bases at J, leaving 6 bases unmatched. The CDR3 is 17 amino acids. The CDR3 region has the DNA TGTGCCACCAGCAGAGCGTGGGGACAGGTTAACACCGGGGAGCTGTTTTTT. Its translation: CATSRAWGQVNTGELFF. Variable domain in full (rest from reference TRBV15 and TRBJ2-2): DAMVIQNPRYQVTQFGKPVTLSCSQTLNHNVMYWYQQKSSQAPKLLFHYYDKDFNNEADTPDNFQSRRPNTSFCFLDIRSPGLGDTAMYLCATSRAWGQVNTGELFFGEGSRLTVL.

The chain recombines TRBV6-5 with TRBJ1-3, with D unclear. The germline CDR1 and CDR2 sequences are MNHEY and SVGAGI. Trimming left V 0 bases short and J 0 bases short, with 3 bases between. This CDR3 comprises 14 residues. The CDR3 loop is CASSYSGSGNTIYF. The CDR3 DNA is TGTGCCAGCAGTTACTCGGGCTCTGGAAACACCATATATTTT.

The CDR3 is CASSLSPTSLNTGELFF. The CDR3 DNA sequence: TGCGCCAGCAGCTTGTCCCCGACTAGTCTGAACACCGGGGAGCTGTTTTTT. The rearrangement uses TRBV5-1 and TRBJ2-2, with TRBD2 as a possible D gene (6 bases). Germline CDR1 SGHRS, CDR2 YFSETQ. The V and J ends lost 1 base and 1 base respectively, with 14 bases between them. The CDR3 is 17 residues long.

The chain's CDR3 is CASSQGQGADYGYTF. Written as DNA, the CDR3 is TGCGCCAGCAGCCAAGGACAGGGGGCGGACTATGGCTACACCTTC. This chain connects TRBV4-1 to TRBJ1-2; 10 bases agree with TRBD1. This CDR3 comprises 15 residues. With 1 base clipped from V and 3 bases from J, the junction kept 2 bases outside the gene matches. In germline, CDR1 is MGHRA, CDR2 YSYEKL.

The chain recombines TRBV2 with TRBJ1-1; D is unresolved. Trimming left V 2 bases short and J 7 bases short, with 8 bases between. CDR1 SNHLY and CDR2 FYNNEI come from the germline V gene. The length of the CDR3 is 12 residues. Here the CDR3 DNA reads TGTGCCAGCAGTGAACGGCTGTTTGAAGCTTTCTTT. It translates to CASSERLFEAFF.

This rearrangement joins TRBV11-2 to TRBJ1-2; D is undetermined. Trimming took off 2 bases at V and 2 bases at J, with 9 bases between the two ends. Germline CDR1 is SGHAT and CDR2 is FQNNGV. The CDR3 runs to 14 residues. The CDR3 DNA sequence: TGTGCCAGCAGCTTACCGTACGGGAACTATGGCTACACCTTC. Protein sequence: CASSLPYGNYGYTF.

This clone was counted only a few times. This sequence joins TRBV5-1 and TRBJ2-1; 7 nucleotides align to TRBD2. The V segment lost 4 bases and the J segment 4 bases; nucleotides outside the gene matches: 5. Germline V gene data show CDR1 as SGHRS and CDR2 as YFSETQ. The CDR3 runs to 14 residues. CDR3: CASSQSGLYNEQFF. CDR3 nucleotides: TGCGCCAGCAGCCAATCGGGACTATACAATGAGCAGTTCTTC.

CDR3 sequence (DNA): TGCAGCGTTCCTCAGACATCCTGCCGTGAAAAACTGTTTTTT. It yields the protein CSVPQTSCREKLFF. The rearrangement links TRBV29-1 to TRBJ1-4, with D unclear. Germline V gene sequence: CDR1 SQVTM, CDR2 ANQGSEA. Trimming removed 5 bases from V and 7 bases from J, with 17 bases in between. The CDR3 runs to 14 residues.

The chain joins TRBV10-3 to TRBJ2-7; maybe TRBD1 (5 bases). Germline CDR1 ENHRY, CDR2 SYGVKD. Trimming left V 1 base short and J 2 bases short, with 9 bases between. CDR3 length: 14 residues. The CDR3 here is CAISELQDAYEQYF. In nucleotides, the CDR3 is TGTGCCATCAGTGAGTTACAGGACGCCTACGAGCAGTACTTC.

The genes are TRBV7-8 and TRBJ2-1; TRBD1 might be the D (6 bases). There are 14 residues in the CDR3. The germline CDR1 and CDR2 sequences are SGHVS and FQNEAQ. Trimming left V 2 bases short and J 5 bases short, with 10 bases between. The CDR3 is CASSLRQGNNEQFF. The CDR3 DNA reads TGTGCCAGCAGCTTAAGGCAGGGGAACAATGAGCAGTTCTTC.